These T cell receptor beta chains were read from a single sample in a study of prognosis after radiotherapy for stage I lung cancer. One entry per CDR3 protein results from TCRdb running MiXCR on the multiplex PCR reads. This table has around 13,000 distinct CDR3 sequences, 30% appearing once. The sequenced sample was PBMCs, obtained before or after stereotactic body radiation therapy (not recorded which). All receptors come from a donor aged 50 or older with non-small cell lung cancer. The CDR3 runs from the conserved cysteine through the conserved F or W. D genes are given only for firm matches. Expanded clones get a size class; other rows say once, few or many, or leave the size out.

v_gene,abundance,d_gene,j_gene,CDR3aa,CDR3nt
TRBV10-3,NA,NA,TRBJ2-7,CAISPVQARPEQYF,TGTGCCATCAGTCCGGTACAGGCGCGTCCCGAGCAGTACTTC
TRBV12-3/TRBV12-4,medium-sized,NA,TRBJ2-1,CASTQVGTYNEQFF,TGTGCCAGCACCCAGGTGGGAACCTACAATGAGCAGTTCTTC
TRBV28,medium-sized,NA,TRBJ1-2,CASRPPGLGGYTF,TGTGCCAGCAGACCCCCGGGGCTCGGGGGCTACACCTTC
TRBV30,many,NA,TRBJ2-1,CAWSGQAGLNNEQFF,TGTGCCTGGAGTGGGCAGGCAGGGCTAAACAATGAGCAGTTCTTC
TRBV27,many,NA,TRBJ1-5,CASSLLAGSNQPQHF,TGTGCCAGCAGTTTGCTTGCGGGGAGCAATCAGCCCCAGCATTTT
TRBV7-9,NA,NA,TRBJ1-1,CASSFTNNTEAFF,TGTGCCAGCAGCTTTACAAATAACACTGAAGCTTTCTTT
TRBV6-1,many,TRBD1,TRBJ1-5,CASHGGTGNNQPQHF,TGTGCCAGCCATGGCGGGACAGGCAACAATCAGCCCCAGCATTTT
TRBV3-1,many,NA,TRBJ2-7,CASSQETGSTYEQYF,TGTGCCAGCAGCCAAGAAACTGGGTCAACCTACGAGCAGTACTTC
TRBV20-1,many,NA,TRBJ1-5,CSARDQGKGPQHF,TGCAGTGCTAGAGATCAGGGTAAAGGGCCCCAGCATTTT
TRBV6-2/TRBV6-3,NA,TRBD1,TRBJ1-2,CASALGTGDYGYTF,TGTGCCAGCGCATTAGGGACAGGGGACTATGGCTACACCTTC
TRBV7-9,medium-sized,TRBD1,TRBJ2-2,CASSFTGGVTGELFF,TGTGCCAGCAGCTTCACAGGGGGCGTCACCGGGGAGCTGTTTTTT
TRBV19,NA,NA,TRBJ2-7,CASSMTRISDDQYF,TGTGCCAGTAGTATGACCCGAATCAGCGACGATCAGTACTTC
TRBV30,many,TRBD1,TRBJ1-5,CAWSTGGGNQPQHF,TGTGCCTGGAGTACAGGGGGGGGCAATCAGCCCCAGCATTTT
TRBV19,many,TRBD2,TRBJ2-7,CASSARLAGDYEQYF,TGTGCCAGTAGTGCCCGACTAGCGGGAGACTACGAGCAGTACTTC
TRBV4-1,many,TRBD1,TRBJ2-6,CASTSPKGAAGANVLTF,TGCGCCAGCACCTCCCCCAAGGGGGCGGCTGGGGCCAACGTCCTGACTTTC
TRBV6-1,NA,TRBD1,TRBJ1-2,CDSTGQGAHEGYTF,TGTGACAGCACCGGACAGGGGGCCCACGAAGGCTACACCTTC
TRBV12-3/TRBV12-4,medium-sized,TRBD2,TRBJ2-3,CASSLGAGGPGTQYF,TGTGCCAGCAGTTTAGGAGCGGGAGGGCCAGGTACGCAGTATTTT
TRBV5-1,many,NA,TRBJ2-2,CASSLAGRTNTGELFF,TGCGCCAGCAGCTTGGCCGGGAGAACGAACACCGGGGAGCTGTTTTTT
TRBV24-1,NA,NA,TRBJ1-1,CAPISGNTEAFF,TGTGCCCCCATCTCAGGGAACACTGAAGCTTTCTTT
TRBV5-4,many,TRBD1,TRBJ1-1,CASSLGTGGGNTEAFF,TGTGCCAGCAGCCTCGGGACAGGGGGAGGGAACACTGAAGCTTTCTTT
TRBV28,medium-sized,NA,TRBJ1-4,CASSLSGRRREKLFF,TGTGCCAGCAGTTTATCGGGGCGTAGAAGGGAAAAACTGTTTTTT
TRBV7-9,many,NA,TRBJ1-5,CASSLGRGSSNQPQHF,TGTGCCAGCAGCTTAGGACGTGGGAGTAGCAATCAGCCCCAGCATTTT
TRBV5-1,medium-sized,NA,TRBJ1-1,CASSFSGSSTEAFF,TGCGCCAGCAGCTTTAGTGGGTCGAGCACTGAAGCTTTCTTT
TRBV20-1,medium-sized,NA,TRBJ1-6,CSARGYGRQSDSPLHF,TGCAGTGCTAGAGGATATGGTAGGCAGAGTGATTCACCCCTCCACTTT
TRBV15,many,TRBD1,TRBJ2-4,CATSRDSTGGGSIQYF,TGTGCCACCAGCAGAGATTCGACAGGGGGCGGTAGTATTCAGTACTTC
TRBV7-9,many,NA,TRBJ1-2,CASSSQGRPHYGYTF,TGTGCCAGCAGCTCGCAGGGGCGCCCCCACTATGGCTACACCTTC
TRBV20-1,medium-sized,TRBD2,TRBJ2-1,CSAQTSGRAGPYNEQFF,TGCAGTGCCCAGACTAGCGGGAGGGCCGGTCCCTACAATGAGCAGTTCTTC
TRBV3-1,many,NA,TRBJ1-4,CASSQRAGRSTNEKLFF,TGTGCCAGCAGCCAGAGGGCAGGGAGATCGACTAATGAAAAACTGTTTTTT
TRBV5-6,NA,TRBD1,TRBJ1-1,CASSTQGGRTFF,TGTGCCAGCAGCACACAGGGGGGGAGAACTTTCTTT
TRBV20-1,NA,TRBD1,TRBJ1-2,CSAREGTEGGYTF,TGCAGTGCTAGAGAAGGGACAGAGGGCGGCTATACCTTC
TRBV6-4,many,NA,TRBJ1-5,CASSDSRGRAQPQHF,TGTGCCAGCAGTGACTCACGGGGGAGGGCTCAGCCCCAGCATTTT
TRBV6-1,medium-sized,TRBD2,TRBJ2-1,CASLIAGGRNEQFF,TGTGCCAGCTTAATAGCGGGGGGGCGAAATGAGCAGTTCTTC
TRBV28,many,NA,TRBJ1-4,CASTSGEKLFF,TGTGCCAGCACTTCAGGTGAAAAACTGTTTTTT
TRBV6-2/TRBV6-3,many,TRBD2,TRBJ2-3,CASSLAGAISTDTQYF,TGTGCCAGCAGCCTAGCGGGGGCCATTAGCACAGATACGCAGTATTTT
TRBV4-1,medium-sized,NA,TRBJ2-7,CASSHGGNYYEQYF,TGCGCCAGCAGCCATGGTGGCAACTACTACGAGCAGTACTTC
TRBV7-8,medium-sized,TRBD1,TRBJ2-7,CASSWTGAGQHEQYF,TGTGCCAGCAGCTGGACAGGGGCCGGCCAGCACGAGCAGTACTTC
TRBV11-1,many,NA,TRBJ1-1,CASSLRWQNTEAFF,TGTGCCAGCAGCTTAAGGTGGCAGAACACTGAAGCTTTCTTT
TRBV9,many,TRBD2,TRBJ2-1,CASSATSGAYNEQFF,TGTGCCAGCAGCGCGACTAGCGGGGCCTACAATGAGCAGTTCTTC
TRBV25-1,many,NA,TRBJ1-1,CASSVGGYTEAFF,TGTGCCAGCAGTGTAGGGGGTTACACTGAAGCTTTCTTT
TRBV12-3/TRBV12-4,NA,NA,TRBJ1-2,CGSWGNYGYTF,TGTGGCAGTTGGGGCAACTATGGCTACACCTTC
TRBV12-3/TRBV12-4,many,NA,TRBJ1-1,CASRWGDNTEAFF,TGTGCCAGCCGTTGGGGGGATAACACTGAAGCTTTCTTT
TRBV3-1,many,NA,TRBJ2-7,CASSQIDYEQYF,TGTGCCAGCAGCCAGATAGACTACGAGCAGTACTTC
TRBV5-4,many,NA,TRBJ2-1,CASSRPGPSGNEQFF,TGTGCCAGCAGCCGTCCGGGCCCTTCGGGGAATGAGCAGTTCTTC
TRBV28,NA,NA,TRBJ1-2,CASKPAGLISNYGTF,TGTGCCAGCAAACCCGCGGGATTAATCTCTAACTATGGAACCTTC
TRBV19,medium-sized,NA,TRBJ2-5,CASSVGRGQETQYF,TGTGCCAGTAGTGTGGGTCGGGGGCAAGAGACCCAGTACTTC
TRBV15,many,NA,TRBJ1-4,CATSRGGGPNEKLFF,TGTGCCACCAGCAGAGGCGGGGGACCTAATGAAAAACTGTTTTTT
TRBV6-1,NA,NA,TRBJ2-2,CASPSRRTNTGELFF,TGTGCCAGCCCGTCGAGGAGGACGAACACCGGGGAGCTGTTTTTT
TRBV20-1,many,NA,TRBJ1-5,CSAGGGQPQHF,TGCAGTGCAGGGGGTGGTCAGCCCCAGCATTTT
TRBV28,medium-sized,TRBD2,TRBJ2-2,CASSLWQINVLAGPPGLLFF,TGTGCCAGCAGTTTATGGCAGATCAATGTTTTAGCGGGCCCGCCTGGGTTGCTGTTTTTT
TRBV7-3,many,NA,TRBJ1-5,CASSSTNGIWGGNQPQHF,TGTGCCAGCAGCTCAACCAACGGTATTTGGGGGGGCAATCAGCCCCAGCATTTT
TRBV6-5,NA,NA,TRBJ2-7,CASSLDTTYEQYF,TGTGCCAGCAGTTTAGACACAACCTACGAGCAGTACTTC
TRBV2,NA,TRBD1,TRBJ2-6,CASRITGALGFGINVLTF,TGCGCCAGCAGAATAACAGGGGCGCTGGGGTTTGGGATAAACGTCCTGACTTTC
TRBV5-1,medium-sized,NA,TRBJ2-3,CASSLLGRISADTQYF,TGCGCCAGCAGCTTGTTGGGGAGGATTAGTGCAGATACGCAGTATTTT
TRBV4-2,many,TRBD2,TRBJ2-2,CASSQVGASGRTGELFF,TGTGCCAGCAGCCAAGTAGGGGCTAGCGGGAGGACCGGGGAGCTGTTTTTT
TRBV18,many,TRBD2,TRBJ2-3,CASSRVLAGQPSTDTQYF,TGTGCCAGCTCAAGGGTACTAGCGGGGCAACCTAGCACAGATACGCAGTATTTT